These 20 T cell receptor beta chains were all obtained from the same sample, sequenced in a study of metastatic and nonmetastatic thyroid tumors. TCRdb reanalyzed the PCR reads via MiXCR. This table has over 15,000 clones, 30% to 35% appearing once. None of the patients had undergone any treatment ahead of thyroid surgery. Input material: blood. These receptors originate from a female donor with papillary thyroid cancer or a benign thyroid nodule (not recorded which). Some clones in this sample may be carry-over from other donors' samples.

By frequency in the sample, this clone is medium-sized. The rearrangement uses TRBV5-1 and TRBJ2-7; the D is unclear. This CDR3 has 11 residues. Per the germline V gene, CDR1 is SGHRS and CDR2 is YFSETQ. Trimming took off 7 bases at V and 5 bases at J, with 10 bases between the two ends. Here the CDR3 DNA reads TGCGCCAGCGGCGCCGGGCACGAGCAGTACTTC. Protein sequence: CASGAGHEQYF.

V is TRBV11-2 and J is TRBJ2-2; 13 positions match TRBD2. The CDR3 extends over 19 amino acids. V was pared by 4 bases and J by 1 base, with 9 bases of the junction left unmatched. Germline CDR1 and CDR2: SGHAT and FQNNGV. The CDR3 DNA reads TGTGCCAGCAGCTCCGGTCGACTAGCGGGAGGCGGGAACACCGGGGAGCTGTTTTTT. Protein: CASSSGRLAGGGNTGELFF. Looking up the rest from reference TRBV11-2 and TRBJ2-2 gives the full variable domain: EAGVAQSPRYKIIEKRQSVAFWCNPISGHATLYWYQQILGQGPKLLIQFQNNGVVDDSQLPKDRFSAERLKGVDSTLKIQPAKLEDSAVYLCASSSGRLAGGGNTGELFFGEGSRLTVL.

Within the sample, this clone is medium-sized (0.01 to 0.1%). The chain recombines TRBV7-2 with TRBJ2-4; D is ambiguous. CDR1 and CDR2 from the germline V gene are SGHTA and FQGNSA. V gave up 1 base and J gave up 6 bases, with 4 bases separating them. The CDR3 has 12 residues. This CDR3 reads CASSLVGNIQYF. The CDR3 DNA reads TGTGCCAGCAGCTTAGTGGGAAACATTCAGTACTTC.

This chain joins TRBV12-3 or TRBV12-4 and TRBJ2-7, with D possibly matching TRBD2 (5 bases). V lost 4 bases, J lost 4 bases, and 14 bases lay in between. The CDR3 covers 14 residues. The CDR3 loop reads CASSYDYLGYEQYF. DNA for the CDR3: TGTGCCAGCAGTTACGACTATTTGGGTTACGAGCAGTACTTC.

This clone was seen many times. The V call is TRBV2, the J call TRBJ2-1; 10 nucleotides align to TRBD1. This CDR3 contains 17 residues. Germline assignment: CDR1 SNHLY and CDR2 FYNNEI. V lost 5 bases, J lost 7 bases, and 14 bases stayed unmatched. The CDR3: CASSYASRGQGGNEQFF. The CDR3 bases are TGTGCCAGCAGTTACGCTAGTAGAGGACAGGGGGGGAATGAGCAGTTCTTC.

This clone turned up a few times. The rearrangement links TRBV11-3 to TRBJ2-7; 8 nucleotides match TRBD2. The germline V gene has CDR1 SGHNT and CDR2 YENEEA. The V gene end was trimmed by 5 bases and the J gene end by 4 bases; junction bases not matched to a gene: 4. This CDR3 comprises 13 residues. The CDR3 region has the DNA TGTGCCAGCAGCCACGGGACTAGTTACGAGCAGTACTTC. Translating gives CASSHGTSYEQYF.

Ten or more counts support this clone. The CDR3: CSVASSHYQSVDTQYF. The CDR3 bases are TGCAGCGTTGCTTCGTCCCACTACCAATCGGTAGATACGCAGTATTTT. This rearrangement joins TRBV29-1 to TRBJ2-3; D call uncertain. This CDR3 is built from 16 residues. Germline values: CDR1 SQVTM, CDR2 ANQGSEA. V shed 4 bases and J shed 5 bases, with 22 bases lying between them.

This clone was seen a few times. The rearrangement joins TRBV28 to TRBJ1-1; 7 nucleotides line up with TRBD1. The junction had 10 bases not matched to a gene; V was cut back by 3 bases and J by 0 bases. Germline assignment: CDR1 MDHEN and CDR2 SYDVKM. The CDR3 loop spans 17 amino acids. In DNA form, the CDR3 reads TGTGCCAGCAGTTTCAACAGGGGCTCGATACTGAACACTGAAGCTTTCTTT. Encoded protein: CASSFNRGSILNTEAFF.

Ten or more counts support this clone. The rearrangement links TRBV29-1 to TRBJ2-7, with TRBD1 identical over 9 bases. The J segment lost 4 bases and the V segment lost 7 bases, leaving 5 bases of the junction unmatched. The CDR3 has 12 amino acids. From germline, CDR1 is SQVTM and CDR2 ANQGSEA. The CDR3 protein is CSAATGGYEQYF. As DNA, the CDR3 is TGCAGCGCCGCGACAGGGGGGTACGAGCAGTACTTC.

In this sample, this clone turned up a few times. The chain carries TRBV12-3 or TRBV12-4 and TRBJ1-2, with no clear D. V gave up 3 bases and J gave up 1 base, with 3 bases separating them. CDR3 length: 12 residues. The CDR3 reads CASSLNNYGYTF. DNA for the CDR3: TGTGCCAGCAGTTTGAATAACTATGGCTACACCTTC.

This sequence joins TRBV20-1 and TRBJ2-2; 10 bases match TRBD2. The germline V gene has CDR1 DFQATT and CDR2 SNEGSKA (reference sequence). The CDR3 is 15 amino acids. V trimming: 2 bases; J trimming: 3 bases; junction bases outside the gene matches: 3. CDR3 DNA sequence: TGCAGTGCTAGATCCGGGACTAGCGACACCGGGGAGCTGTTTTTT. Translation gives CSARSGTSDTGELFF.

This clone occurred many times. Other DNA sequences in this specimen translate into the identical CDR3. This sequence joins TRBV20-1 and TRBJ2-5; no definite D call. The CDR3 runs to 11 residues. Germline V lookup: CDR1 DFQATT, CDR2 SNEGSKA (reference sequence). Trimming took off 5 bases at V and 5 bases at J, with 9 bases between the two ends. CDR3 residues: CSAYVRETQYF. Here the CDR3 DNA reads TGCAGTGCTTATGTCCGGGAGACCCAGTACTTC.

This chain uses TRBV2 with TRBJ1-6, with 7 nucleotides matching TRBD1. V shed 7 bases and J 4 bases; nucleotides not matched to a gene: 10. The V gene's germline CDR1 is SNHLY and CDR2 FYNNEI. The length of the CDR3 is 16 residues. CDR3 coding DNA: TGTGCCAGCACCTTAGGGGGCGCAGCGTATAATTCACCCCTCCACTTT. As protein: CASTLGGAAYNSPLHF.

Only a few counts were recorded for this clone. The chain has TRBV25-1 and TRBJ1-2, with TRBD1 as a possible D gene (6 bases). Trimming removed 8 bases from V and 8 bases from J, with 24 bases in between. CDR1 and CDR2 from the germline V gene are MGHDK and SYGVNS. This CDR3 has 15 amino acids. CDR3 sequence reads: CASGPTQGGAVGYTF. The CDR3 coding sequence is TGTGCCAGCGGTCCAACCCAAGGGGGGGCGGTCGGCTACACCTTC.

This clone is medium-sized. This chain connects TRBV6-1 to TRBJ1-6; maybe TRBD1 (5 bases). CDR1 is MNHNS and CDR2 is SASEGT in the germline V gene. With 0 bases removed from V and 10 bases from J, the gap between germline ends came to 10 bases. The CDR3 consists of 14 residues. This chain's CDR3 is CASSEAGRGSPLHF. CDR3 sequence (DNA): TGTGCCAGCAGTGAAGCAGGGAGGGGATCACCCCTCCACTTT.

This clone was detected only a few times. A much larger clone differs by one base, so this may be a read error. The chain has TRBV6-2 or TRBV6-3 and TRBJ2-3; D is perhaps TRBD2 (5 bases). CDR3 length: 15 amino acids. Germline V gives CDR1 MNHEY, CDR2 SVGEGT. Between the trimmed V and J ends, which lost 6 bases and 1 base, there was a span of 14 bases. The DNA for the CDR3 is TGTGCCAGCAGACCCGGGAATGGCGGCACAGATACGCAGTATTTT. Its translation: CASRPGNGGTDTQYF.

This clone was recorded many times. J is TRBJ1-2 and V is TRBV4-1; D uncertain. Germline V gene sequence: CDR1 MGHRA, CDR2 YSYEKL. V was trimmed by 0 bases and J by 4 bases, leaving 18 bases between them. The CDR3 is 17 amino acids. The CDR3 region is CASSQESGAGSGYGYTF. For the CDR3, the DNA is TGCGCCAGCAGCCAAGAATCCGGAGCGGGGTCGGGCTATGGCTACACCTTC.

This clone came up a few times. This chain joins TRBV28 and TRBJ1-5; D not resolved. Looked up from germline, CDR1 is MDHEN and CDR2 is SYDVKM. CDR3 size: 12 residues. Trimming pared 1 base from V and 12 bases from J, leaving 10 bases between. CDR3: CASSLFEKHQHF. Here the CDR3 DNA reads TGTGCCAGCAGTTTATTTGAGAAGCACCAGCATTTT.

This clone is labeled as medium-sized. The rearrangement links TRBV5-1 to TRBJ1-2, with 7 bases that match TRBD1. CDR1 is SGHRS, CDR2 YFSETQ, per germline. The length of the CDR3 is 17 residues. Trimming cost V 3 bases and J 8 bases; bases outside gene matches: 19. In nucleotides, the CDR3 is TGCGCCAGCAGCTGGGGCCCCTCCGGACAGGCAAAAGGGGGCTACACCTTC. This gives the protein CASSWGPSGQAKGGYTF.

This clone was detected once. The rearrangement joins TRBV20-1 to TRBJ2-1; maybe TRBD2 (6 bases). The CDR3 spans 12 residues. Germline V gene lookup returns CDR1 DFQATT and CDR2 SNEGSKA (reference sequence). The V end was cut by 3 bases, the J end by 8 bases, with 11 bases between. CDR3 sequence reads: CSASGSTDEQFF. The CDR3 DNA sequence: TGCAGTGCTAGCGGGAGTACGGATGAGCAGTTCTTC.